The 26 T cell receptor beta chains below come from one sample, sequenced in a study of cytomegalovirus exposure and HLA in healthy donors (dated by TCRdb to 2016 to 2017). Receptor amplification or capture employed the immunoSEQ multiplex PCR assay. For the multiplex PCR, a mixture combining 60 forward primers for TCR Vbeta segments and 13 reverse primers for TCR Jbeta segments was used. Held by TCRdb, this immuneACCESS table contains in-frame sequences only and omits some clones. Under half of the omission traces to an unresolved V gene where checked; the cause of the rest is unknown. The sample table records 150,000 or so clones. About 2% of the sample rests with the top ten. Sequencing was carried out using PBMCs. These receptors all come from a woman aged 18-30 years in good health and CMV-seronegative.

The chain is built from TRBV4-3 and TRBJ2-1, with a weak D call TRBD2 (6 bases). Germline values: CDR1 LGHNA, CDR2 YSLEER. V lost 1 base and J 9 bases, leaving 16 bases between the germline ends. CDR3 size: 15 residues. CDR3 sequence: CASSQVKTGVGEQFF. The CDR3 coding sequence is TGCGCCAGCAGCCAAGTAAAAACGGGGGTAGGTGAGCAGTTCTTC.

The chain has TRBV4-2 and TRBJ1-5; the match to TRBD1 covers 10 bases. The CDR3 length is 17 residues. J gave up 1 base and V 3 bases, and 6 bases lay outside the gene matches. The germline V gene encodes CDR1 LGHNA and CDR2 YNFKEQ. The CDR3 reads CASSQETGGLSNQPQHF. The DNA for the CDR3 is TGTGCCAGCAGCCAGGAGACAGGGGGCTTGAGCAATCAGCCCCAGCATTTT.

CDR3 loop: CACTFGLTYGYTF. In DNA form, the CDR3 reads TGTGCCTGTACATTCGGACTGACTTATGGCTACACCTTC. The V and J genes are TRBV30 and TRBJ1-2; D gene uncertain. Looked up from germline, CDR1 is GTSNPN and CDR2 is SVGIG (reference sequence). CDR3 size: 13 residues. V gave up 6 bases and J gave up 5 bases, with 16 bases separating them. Filled out from reference TRBV30 and TRBJ1-2, the complete variable domain reads SQTIHQWPATLVQPVGSPLSLECTVEGTSNPNLYWYRQAAGRGLQLLFYSVGIGQISSEVPQNLSASRPQDRQFILSSKKLLLSDSGFYLCACTFGLTYGYTFGSGTRLTVV.

The genes are TRBV2 and TRBJ2-7; 11 positions agree with TRBD2. The CDR3 contains 14 residues. Germline loops: CDR1 SNHLY, CDR2 FYNNEI. Unmatched junction bases numbered 5, after V lost 6 bases and J lost 4 bases. CDR3 loop: CASRPGLADYEQYF. The CDR3 nucleotides read TGTGCCAGCAGACCGGGACTAGCGGATTACGAGCAGTACTTC.

The chain joins TRBV28 to TRBJ1-2, with a weak D call TRBD1 (6 bases). Germline CDR1 MDHEN, CDR2 SYDVKM. The CDR3 covers 11 residues. The V end lost 8 bases, the J end lost 7 bases, and 11 bases lay between the germline ends. CDR3 sequence reads: CASFQGSGYTF. The CDR3 region has the DNA TGTGCCAGCTTTCAGGGGTCTGGCTACACCTTC.

The J gene is TRBJ1-1, the V gene TRBV7-9; the match to TRBD1 covers 7 bases. Germline V gene data show CDR1 as SEHNR and CDR2 as FQNEAQ (reference sequence). The CDR3 covers 16 residues. J gave up 0 bases and V 3 bases, and 7 bases lay outside the gene matches. The CDR3 loop reads CASSLMQGGVNTEAFF. Here the CDR3 DNA reads TGTGCCAGCAGCTTGATGCAGGGGGGAGTGAACACTGAAGCTTTCTTT. Variable domain in full (rest from reference TRBV7-9 and TRBJ1-1): DTGVSQNPRHKITKRGQNVTFRCDPISEHNRLYWYRQTLGQGPEFLTYFQNEAQLEKSRLLSDRFSAERPKGSFSTLEIQRTEQGDSAMYLCASSLMQGGVNTEAFFGQGTRLTVV.

The chain recombines TRBV6-5 with TRBJ2-7; tentative D call: TRBD2 (6 bases). Per germline, CDR1 MNHEY and CDR2 SVGAGI. This CDR3 spans 14 amino acids. With 6 bases removed from V and 1 base from J, the gap between germline ends came to 13 bases. The CDR3, as DNA: TGTGCCAGCAGCCAAAGGGGAGGATCCTACGAGCAGTACTTC. It codes for CASSQRGGSYEQYF.

V is TRBV2 and J is TRBJ2-7; TRBD1 matches 8 bases. Germline CDR1 reads SNHLY; CDR2 reads FYNNEI. CDR3 length: 15 amino acids. CDR3 sequence: CGPIPADRGFDEQYF. The DNA of the CDR3 is TGTGGACCCATCCCCGCTGACAGGGGTTTCGACGAGCAGTACTTC.

V usage is TRBV14 and J usage is TRBJ1-1, with D possibly being TRBD1 (5 bases). The CDR3 is 15 residues long. Trimming took 4 bases from V and 4 from J, leaving 16 bases between them. CDR1 SGHDN and CDR2 FVKESK come from the germline V gene. DNA of the CDR3: TGTGCCAGCAGCCCGCTATGGGGGGTAGGCACTGAAGCTTTCTTT. It specifies CASSPLWGVGTEAFF.

J is TRBJ1-1 and V is TRBV7-6; 7 nucleotides agree with TRBD1. Trimming removed 5 bases from V and 1 base from J; junction bases left unmatched: 4. CDR1 is SGHVS and CDR2 is FNYEAQ in the germline V gene. The CDR3 spans 14 residues. The CDR3 reads CASSPGQTNTEAFF. The CDR3 region has the DNA TGTGCCAGCAGCCCGGGACAGACGAACACTGAAGCTTTCTTT.

The J gene is TRBJ2-1, the V gene TRBV6-5; no clear D gene. The CDR3 runs 12 residues. Deletions cut 6 bases from V and 8 bases from J, with 11 bases between. Germline lookup yields CDR1 MNHEY and CDR2 SVGAGI. CDR3 nucleotide sequence: TGTGCCAGCAGCTCCACTCTGCATGAGCAGTTCTTC. Translation: CASSSTLHEQFF.

This chain joins TRBV18 and TRBJ2-3; TRBD1 matches at 9 bases. The CDR3 length is 16 residues. Per germline, CDR1 KGHSH and CDR2 LQKENI. Germline trimming cut 0 bases from V and 5 bases from J; bases unmatched to any gene: 6. CDR3 amino acids: CASSPPGQGKGDTQYF. In DNA, the CDR3 is TGTGCCAGCTCACCACCGGGACAGGGTAAGGGAGATACGCAGTATTTT. The variable domain in full, completed from reference TRBV18 and TRBJ2-3, reads NAGVMQNPRHLVRRRGQEARLRCSPMKGHSHVYWYRQLPEEGLKFMVYLQKENIIDESGMPKERFSAEFPKEGPSILRIQQVVRGDSAAYFCASSPPGQGKGDTQYFGPGTRLTVL.

V gene TRBV30 combines with J gene TRBJ2-2, with TRBD2 matching over 7 bases. Germline assignment: CDR1 GTSNPN and CDR2 SVGIG (reference sequence). The CDR3 runs 14 residues. V shed 3 bases, J shed 1 base, and the junction held 2 bases outside the gene matches. CDR3 protein: CAWRPSGNTGELFF. CDR3 in DNA: TGTGCCTGGAGACCTAGCGGGAACACCGGGGAGCTGTTTTTT.

The chain joins TRBV5-1 to TRBJ2-5; 7 bases match TRBD2. The length of the CDR3 is 13 residues. Trimming cost V 4 bases and J 5 bases; bases outside gene matches: 5. CDR1 SGHRS and CDR2 YFSETQ come from the germline V gene. Here the CDR3 reads CASSVPGGETQYF. The CDR3 DNA reads TGCGCCAGCAGCGTACCCGGGGGGGAGACCCAGTACTTC.

CDR3 nucleotides: TGTGCCAGTAGTAAAAGGACAGGGGGCCGGTACACTGAAGCTTTCTTT. Its translation: CASSKRTGGRYTEAFF. The chain carries TRBV19 and TRBJ1-1, with 11 bases identical to TRBD1. The CDR3 has 16 residues. The V segment lost 4 bases and the J segment 3 bases; nucleotides outside the gene matches: 7. Per germline, CDR1 LNHDA and CDR2 SQIVND (reference sequence).

The rearrangement joins TRBV18 to TRBJ2-5, with D maybe TRBD2 (5 bases). This CDR3 contains 13 residues. Germline-derived CDR1 and CDR2 are KGHSH and LQKENI. V was shortened by 1 base and J by 3 bases, with 6 bases between the two germline ends. This chain's CDR3 is CASSPQEEETQYF. The DNA for the CDR3 is TGTGCCAGCTCACCACAGGAGGAAGAGACCCAGTACTTC.

The chain combines TRBV11-2 with TRBJ1-2; 7 bases map to TRBD1. CDR3 length: 14 amino acids. The V gene end was trimmed by 1 base and the J gene end by 4 bases; junction bases not matched to a gene: 3. The germline V gene has CDR1 SGHAT and CDR2 FQNNGV. The CDR3 DNA follows: TGTGCCAGCAGCTTAGGTGGACAGGCCTATGGCTACACCTTC. Translated: CASSLGGQAYGYTF.

J is TRBJ1-1 and V is TRBV4-1, with 9 bases aligning to TRBD1. Looked up from germline, CDR1 is MGHRA and CDR2 is YSYEKL. CDR3 length: 15 amino acids. J lost 3 bases, V lost 1 base, and 3 bases had no gene match. In DNA, the CDR3 is TGCGCCAGCAGCCAAGGAACAGGGGGCCACACTGAAGCTTTCTTT. It yields the protein CASSQGTGGHTEAFF.

This chain links TRBV9 with TRBJ2-1; possibly TRBD2 for D (6 bases). The germline gives CDR1 SGDLS, CDR2 YYNGEE. The CDR3 length is 15 residues. Between the trimmed V and J ends, which lost 0 bases and 3 bases, there was a span of 10 bases. The chain's CDR3 is CASSVGEAVYNEQFF. CDR3 DNA sequence: TGTGCCAGCAGCGTAGGGGAGGCAGTCTACAATGAGCAGTTCTTC.

Here the CDR3 DNA reads TGTGCCAGCAGCTTGGATCGGTCATATGGCTACACCTTC. This gives the protein CASSLDRSYGYTF. This chain connects TRBV5-6 to TRBJ1-2; D gene uncertain. Germline-derived CDR1 and CDR2 are SGHDT and YYEEEE. The length of the CDR3 is 13 residues. V was clipped by 0 bases and J by 5 bases, with 8 bases between them.

The chain links TRBV10-3 to TRBJ2-7; D is ambiguous. Trimming took 10 bases from V and 2 from J, leaving 15 bases between them. The CDR3 length is 13 residues. CDR1 and CDR2 (germline): ENHRY, SYGVKD. The CDR3 loop reads CASGRNAAYEQYF. The CDR3 region has the DNA TGTGCCAGCGGCCGCAACGCCGCCTACGAGCAGTACTTC.

The chain joins TRBV2 to TRBJ2-5; D is undetermined. Trimming left V 3 bases short and J 1 base short, with 3 bases between. The germline CDR1 and CDR2 sequences are SNHLY and FYNNEI. This CDR3 contains 12 residues. The CDR3 DNA reads TGTGCCAGCAGTGACAGCCAAGAGACCCAGTACTTC. It specifies CASSDSQETQYF.

CDR3 DNA sequence: TGTGCCAGTAGTATAGGACAGAGACAGGGTGGTCAGCCCCAGCATTTT. Translation gives CASSIGQRQGGQPQHF. The V and J genes are TRBV19 and TRBJ1-5; 7 bases line up with TRBD1. The J segment lost 6 bases and the V segment lost 1 base, leaving 9 bases of the junction unmatched. This CDR3 spans 16 amino acids. Looked up from germline, CDR1 is LNHDA and CDR2 is SQIVND (reference sequence). Looking up the rest from reference TRBV19 and TRBJ1-5 gives the full variable domain: DGGITQSPKYLFRKEGQNVTLSCEQNLNHDAMYWYRQDPGQGLRLIYYSQIVNDFQKGDIAEGYSVSREKKESFPLTVTSAQKNPTAFYLCASSIGQRQGGQPQHFGDGTRLSIL.

The chain carries TRBV28 and TRBJ2-5; the D is unclear. The DNA end lines up better with TRBJ2-7; the J call may be wrong. Germline lookup yields CDR1 MDHEN and CDR2 SYDVKM. The CDR3 totals 12 residues. CDR3 nucleotide sequence: TGTGCCAGCAGTTTATGGTCCTACGAGCAGTACTTC. It specifies CASSLWSYEQYF.

This sequence joins TRBV15 and TRBJ2-3; 14 positions agree with TRBD2. CDR1 LNHNV and CDR2 YYDKDF come from the germline V gene (reference sequence). The CDR3 totals 16 residues. V shed 6 bases, J shed 4 bases, and the junction held 6 bases outside the gene matches. The DNA of the CDR3 is TGTGCCACCAGTGAGACTAGCGGGGGGGGGCCAGATACGCAGTATTTT. It is translated as CATSETSGGGPDTQYF.

The chain recombines TRBV19 with TRBJ2-1; tentative D call: TRBD1 (5 bases). This CDR3 comprises 14 residues. Trimming removed 11 bases from V and 5 bases from J, with 19 bases in between. CDR1 is LNHDA, CDR2 SQIVND, per germline (reference sequence). CDR3 residues: CAPSVGWTNNEQFF. Here the CDR3 DNA reads TGTGCCCCATCTGTCGGCTGGACAAACAATGAGCAGTTCTTC.